This T cell receptor (beta chain) was sequenced for a study of blood T cells in healthy people across ages. This CDR3 is built from 14 residues. With 0 bases removed from V and 7 bases from J, the gap between germline ends came to 12 bases. Germline CDR1 and CDR2: DFQATT and SNEGSKA (reference sequence). Primed by a sample-barcoded 5' primer and a J-beta primer mix, a second PCR proceeded for 7 to 11 cycles. In TCRdb, the 5' RACE reads were re-called with MiXCR into one record per CDR3 protein. Among hundreds of thousands of distinct CDR3 sequences listed, 27% were seen once. Donors were healthy Caucasian individuals from Russia aged roughly 6 to 95.

Input material: blood. V and J are TRBV20-1 and TRBJ2-2; TRBD1 might be the D (5 bases). The sequence was obtained from a woman in her 70s in good health. This chain's CDR3 is CSARDLAGHGELFF. Written as DNA, the CDR3 is TGCAGTGCTAGAGATCTCGCAGGGCACGGGGAGCTGTTTTTT.